Listed here are 9 T cell receptor beta chains from one sample, sequenced in a study of cytomegalovirus exposure and HLA in healthy donors. Use of 60 Vbeta and 13 Jbeta primers characterized the PCR. Assay: immunoSEQ multiplex PCR; the TCRdb copy retains only in-frame clones and omits some. The data show roughly 170,000 clones, roughly 81% seen once. Sequencing was performed on PBMCs. The receptors were sampled from a girl between 5 and 17 years old in good health and CMV-seropositive.

The CDR3, as DNA: TGTGCCAGCATATTCTCCGGGACACCTGCAACTAATGAAAAACTGTTTTTT. Amino acids: CASIFSGTPATNEKLFF. The chain carries TRBV2 and TRBJ1-4, with TRBD1 as a possible D gene (6 bases). V was cut by 7 bases and J by 0 bases, with 18 bases left in between. This CDR3 comprises 17 residues. Germline CDR1 reads SNHLY; CDR2 reads FYNNEI.

This rearrangement joins TRBV14 to TRBJ2-3; D is perhaps TRBD2 (6 bases). Trimming took 0 bases from V and 1 from J, leaving 11 bases between them. In germline, CDR1 is SGHDN, CDR2 FVKESK. The CDR3 loop spans 16 amino acids. The CDR3, as DNA: TGTGCCAGCAGCCAAGAGATATCTAGCGGCACAGATACGCAGTATTTT. Its translation is CASSQEISSGTDTQYF.

This clone was picked up one time. As DNA, the CDR3 is TGTGCCAGTAGTCCGATGTACCTGAGCTCTGGGGCCAACGTCCTGACTTTC. Translating it yields CASSPMYLSSGANVLTF. This chain uses TRBV19 with TRBJ2-6, with D hard to call. The germline V gene has CDR1 LNHDA and CDR2 SQIVND (reference sequence). CDR3 length: 17 residues. Trimming shortened V by 5 bases and J by 0 bases, and 14 bases separated the two germline ends.

The chain combines TRBV11-3 with TRBJ1-2, with 7 nucleotides matching TRBD1. The germline CDR1 and CDR2 sequences are SGHNT and YENEEA. This CDR3 comprises 13 residues. Unmatched junction bases numbered 8, after V lost 5 bases and J lost 8 bases. CDR3 sequence (DNA): TGTGCCAGCAGCGGACAGGTGGGGGGAGGCTACACCTTC. It is translated as CASSGQVGGGYTF.

This clone was picked up one time. The chain is built from TRBV9 and TRBJ2-5, with a tentative D call TRBD1 (7 bases). This CDR3 is 15 amino acids long. CDR1 is SGDLS and CDR2 is YYNGEE in the germline V gene. Trimming took 0 bases from V and 4 from J, leaving 13 bases between them. This CDR3 is CASSVGRGDPETQYF. The DNA of the CDR3 is TGTGCCAGCAGCGTAGGCAGGGGGGACCCAGAGACCCAGTACTTC.

This clone has only a few counts. Other DNA variants within this sample encode the same CDR3. The gene calls are TRBV7-9 and TRBJ1-6; 9 bases match TRBD1. The CDR3 has 16 residues. Germline CDR1 reads SEHNR; CDR2 reads FQNEAQ (reference sequence). The V gene end was trimmed by 4 bases and the J gene end by 3 bases; junction bases not matched to a gene: 4. The CDR3 DNA reads TGTGCCAGCAGCTCGGGACAGGGTTTCTATAATTCACCCCTCCACTTT. Its protein product is CASSSGQGFYNSPLHF.

The J gene is TRBJ2-1, the V gene TRBV5-5; 9 bases line up with TRBD2. CDR3 length: 15 residues. Trimming took 2 bases from V and 6 from J; bases not matched to a gene: 6. Per the germline V gene, CDR1 is SGHKS and CDR2 is YYEKEE (reference sequence). The CDR3 region has the DNA TGTGCCAGCAGCTTTCGGGCAGCGGGAGGCAATGAGCAGTTCTTC. Translation gives CASSFRAAGGNEQFF. Combining the CDR3 with reference TRBV5-5 and TRBJ2-1 gives the whole variable domain DAGVTQSPTHLIKTRGQQVTLRCSPISGHKSVSWYQQVLGQGPQFIFQYYEKEERGRGNFPDRFSARQFPNYSSELNVNALLLGDSALYLCASSFRAAGGNEQFFGPGTRLTVL.

The genes are TRBV6-4 and TRBJ1-2; D might be TRBD1 (5 bases). The length of the CDR3 is 16 residues. Trimming removed 4 bases at V and 5 bases at J, with 20 bases between. Germline CDR1 MRHNA, CDR2 SNTAGT. CDR3 residues: CASSAGGDHGPYGYTF. The CDR3 coding sequence is TGTGCCAGCAGTGCCGGGGGTGACCACGGCCCATATGGCTACACCTTC.

CDR3 nucleotides: TGTGCCAGCAGCCCCAGGGGAAGGACTAATGAAAAACTGTTTTTT. Translation gives CASSPRGRTNEKLFF. This rearrangement joins TRBV9 to TRBJ1-4, with D perhaps matching TRBD1 (6 bases). V dropped 4 bases and J dropped 2 bases, with 12 bases sitting between them. This CDR3 has 15 amino acids. Germline loops: CDR1 SGDLS, CDR2 YYNGEE.